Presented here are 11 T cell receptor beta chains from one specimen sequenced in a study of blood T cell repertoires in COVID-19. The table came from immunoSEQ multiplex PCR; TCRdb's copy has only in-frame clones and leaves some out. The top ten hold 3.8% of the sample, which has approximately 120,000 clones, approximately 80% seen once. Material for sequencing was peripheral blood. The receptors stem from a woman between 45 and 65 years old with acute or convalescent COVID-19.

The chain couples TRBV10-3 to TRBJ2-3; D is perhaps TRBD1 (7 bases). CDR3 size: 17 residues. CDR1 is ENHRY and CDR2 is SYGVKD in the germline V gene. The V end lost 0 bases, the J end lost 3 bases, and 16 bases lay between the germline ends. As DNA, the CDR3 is TGTGCCATCAGTGAGTCTGATTCTGCAGGGGGGACAGATACGCAGTATTTT. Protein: CAISESDSAGGTDTQYF.

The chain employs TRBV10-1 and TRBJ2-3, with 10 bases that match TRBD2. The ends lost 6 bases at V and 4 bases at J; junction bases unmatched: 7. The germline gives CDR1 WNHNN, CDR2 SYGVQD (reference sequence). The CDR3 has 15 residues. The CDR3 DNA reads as TGCGCCAGCAGCGTCAGCGGGAGGGCCGCAGATACGCAGTATTTT. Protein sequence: CASSVSGRAADTQYF.

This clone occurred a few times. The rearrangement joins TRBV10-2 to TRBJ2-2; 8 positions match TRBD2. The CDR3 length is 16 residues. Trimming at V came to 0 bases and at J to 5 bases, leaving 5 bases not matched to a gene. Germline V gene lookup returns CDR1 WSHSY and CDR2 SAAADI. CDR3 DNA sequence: TGCGCCAGCAGTGAGTCACTAGCGGAGGGTACCGGGGAGCTGTTTTTT. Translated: CASSESLAEGTGELFF.

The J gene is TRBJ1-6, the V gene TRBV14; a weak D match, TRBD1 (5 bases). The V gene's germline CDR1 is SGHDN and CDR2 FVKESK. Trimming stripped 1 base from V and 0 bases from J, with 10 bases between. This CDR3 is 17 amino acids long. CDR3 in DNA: TGTGCCAGCAGCCAAGTCGCCGGGGGCTCCTATAATTCACCCCTCCACTTT. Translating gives CASSQVAGGSYNSPLHF.

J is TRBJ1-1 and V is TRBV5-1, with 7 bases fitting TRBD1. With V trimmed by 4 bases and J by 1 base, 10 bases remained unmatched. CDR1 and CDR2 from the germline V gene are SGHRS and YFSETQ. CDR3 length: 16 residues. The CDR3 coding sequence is TGCGCCAGCAGCCTGGCCGGGAGGGGGCGGAACACTGAAGCTTTCTTT. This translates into CASSLAGRGRNTEAFF.

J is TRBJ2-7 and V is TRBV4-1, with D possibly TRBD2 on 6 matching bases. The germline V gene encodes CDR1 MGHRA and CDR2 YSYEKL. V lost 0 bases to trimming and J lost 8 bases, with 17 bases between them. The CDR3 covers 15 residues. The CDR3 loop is CASSQDQASASKQYF. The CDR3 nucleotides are TGCGCCAGCAGCCAAGATCAGGCTAGCGCCTCTAAGCAGTACTTC.

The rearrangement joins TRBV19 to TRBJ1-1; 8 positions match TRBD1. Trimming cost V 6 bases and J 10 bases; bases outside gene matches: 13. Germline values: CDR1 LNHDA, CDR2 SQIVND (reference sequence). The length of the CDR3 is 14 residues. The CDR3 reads CASSNSDRVFGAFF. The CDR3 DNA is TGTGCCAGTAGCAACTCGGACAGGGTGTTTGGAGCTTTCTTT.

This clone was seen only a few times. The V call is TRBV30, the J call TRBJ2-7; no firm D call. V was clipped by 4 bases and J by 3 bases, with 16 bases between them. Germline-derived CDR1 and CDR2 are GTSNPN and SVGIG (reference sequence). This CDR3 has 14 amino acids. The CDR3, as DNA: TGTGCCTGGATGCCCGCTAACCCCCTCTACGAGCAGTACTTC. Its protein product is CAWMPANPLYEQYF.

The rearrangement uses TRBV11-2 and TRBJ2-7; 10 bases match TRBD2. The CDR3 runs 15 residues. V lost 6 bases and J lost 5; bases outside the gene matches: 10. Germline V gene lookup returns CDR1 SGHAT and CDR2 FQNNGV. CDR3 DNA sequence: TGTGCCAGCAGGCGTAGGGGGCTAGCGGGAGACGAGCAGTACTTC. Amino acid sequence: CASRRRGLAGDEQYF.

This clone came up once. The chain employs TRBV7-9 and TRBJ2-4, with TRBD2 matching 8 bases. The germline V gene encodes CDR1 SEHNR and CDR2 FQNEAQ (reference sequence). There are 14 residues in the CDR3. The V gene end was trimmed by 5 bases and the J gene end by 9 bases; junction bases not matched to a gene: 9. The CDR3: CASSPGGGAGIQYF. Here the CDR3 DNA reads TGTGCCAGCAGCCCGGGGGGGGGAGCTGGCATTCAGTACTTC.

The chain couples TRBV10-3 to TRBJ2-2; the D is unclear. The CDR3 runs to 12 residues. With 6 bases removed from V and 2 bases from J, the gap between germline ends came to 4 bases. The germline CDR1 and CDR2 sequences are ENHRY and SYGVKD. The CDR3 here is CAISPNTGELFF. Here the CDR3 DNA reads TGTGCCATCAGCCCAAACACCGGGGAGCTGTTTTTT.